This TCR beta chain was captured by sequencing in a study of T cell responses to AZD1222 COVID-19 vaccine (dated by TCRdb to about 2021). As for the study more broadly: AZD1222 recipients given second doses at about 4 weeks or at about 12 weeks were pooled, since spike-specific TCR depth and breadth were not found to differ between the two schedules. TCR sequencing covered over 230 trial participants: 200 to 210 given two doses of AZD1222 and some 25 given two doses of MenACWY control vaccine. Trial participants were enrolled by age into 18-55, 56-69 and 70-plus year subgroups, with roughly 160, 29 and 62 TCR-sequenced participants respectively. Points the paper makes about the study in general: Participants were mostly white British and included more females than males, and it was suggested by the authors that clonal diversity may have been underestimated. CD4 TCRs associated with the vaccine covered the entire spike protein, and the dominant responses were in regions 160-218 and 743-854. Because no day 14 peak-response samples were available, repertoires were characterized only after the peak T cell response. Spike-specific TCR breadth and depth rose significantly after two AZD1222 doses compared with day 0 and with MenACWY recipients. Only five or six AZD1222 recipients were SARS-CoV-2 seropositive at baseline, limiting conclusions about previously exposed vaccinees. The 56-69-year group was small, and its depth increase did not reach significance, likely because of low power. Nearly half of unique spike-specific TCRs reportedly recognized epitopes outside regions mutated in the B.1.351 and B.1.1.7 variants.

Interpreted using the paper, the time point label stands for: baseline before first vaccination. The vaccinee samples were drawn from two UK trials, COV001 and COV002, one of which was a single-blind randomized controlled phase 2/3 trial testing AZD1222 (ChAdOx1 nCoV-19) in healthy adults. For TCRbeta chain sequencing, PBMC samples from trial participants were taken at day 0 and at day 28 after the second dose. Of note for this clone: Its antigen is currently not known. Base-call qualities are not available, and no considerably larger clone is one nucleotide away.

The CDR3 regions of human TCRbeta chains were analyzed by immunosequencing. In the authors' own workflow: Repertoire TCRs were checked for matches against a reference library of SARS-CoV-2-specific TCRs that had been generated using the MIRA antigen-specificity platform. Breadth meant the fraction of unique TCRs that were SARS-CoV-2-associated, whereas depth meant the fraction of total T cells that were SARS-CoV-2-associated. Using the MIRA data, every spike-specific TCR was mapped to the spike region that the TCR reacted to and assigned to either a CD4 or a CD8 class. Log10-transformed breadth and depth values were compared by one-way ANOVA with Sidak's multiple comparisons tests. TCRdb took this table from immuneACCESS and kept in-frame rearrangements with V and J called. Such tables lack part of the clones; where checked against another copy, unresolved V genes explain under half of the gap, and the rest is unexplained. V, J and clone size are taken as reported in that table, and D and trimming were inferred from the DNA itself. This sample comprises about 150,000 clones, 90% to 95% of them detected only once. The ten most abundant clones make up around 5% of the sample.

Sample: peripheral blood, taken on day 0 of AZD1222 vaccination. The clonotype was recovered from an adult in good health.

The CDR3 loop reads CASSLYGGPGPQHF. In nucleotide form, the sequence is TGTGCCAGCAGTTTATATGGGGGGCCGGGGCCCCAGCATTTT. The chain is encoded by TRBV28 joined to TRBJ1-5, and TRBD1 may be the D gene, going by 6 matching bases. V is pared back by 1 base and J by 9 bases, with 13 bases lying between the germline termini. As encoded in the germline V gene, CDR1 is MDHEN while CDR2 is SYDVKM. The CDR3 runs 14 residues from the cysteine to the phenylalanine. The retained sequence is limited to the CDR3, 42 bases, with the frame set at the first base.